This TCR beta chain was identified in a study of cytomegalovirus exposure and HLA in healthy donors. This clone was observed once. The PCR had 60 Vbeta and 13 Jbeta primers. TCRdb's copy holds only in-frame clones and misses some; the assay was immunoSEQ multiplex PCR. Here the sample spans about 75,000 clones, roughly 88% being singletons. The ends lost 1 base at V and 8 bases at J; junction bases unmatched: 5. The CDR3 has 15 residues. Germline V CDR1 and CDR2: MGHRA, YSYEKL. The gene calls are TRBV4-1 and TRBJ2-1; TRBD1 aligns across 10 bases. This TCR came from a man in his 70s in good health and CMV-seropositive. The sample was PBMCs. The CDR3 region is CASSQVGTGVDEQFF. The CDR3 nucleotides are TGCGCCAGCAGCCAAGTCGGGACAGGGGTCGATGAGCAGTTCTTC.